At least ten counts were recorded for the clone carrying this T cell receptor beta chain. Its specificity is unknown. At one boundary the junction diverges from the germline segment, which might be a read error. Every patient underwent thyroid surgery untreated. This entry belongs to a study of metastatic and nonmetastatic thyroid tumors. Looking at the study overall: Both malignant and benign thyroid patients supplied peripheral blood and tumor or nodule tissue samples, across which the repertoires of these patients were then compared. Study results and limitations: Within blood and tumor, benign nodules reportedly had significantly lower TCR beta diversity than malignant thyroid tumors did.

TCRdb reassembled clones from the PCR reads with MiXCR. This table has about 70,000 clones, less than 20% appearing once. Germline loops: CDR1 PRHDT, CDR2 FYEKMQ (reference sequence). This CDR3 is 17 amino acids long. This clonotype was sampled from a female donor with papillary thyroid cancer or a benign thyroid nodule (not recorded which). Some clones in this sample may be carry-over from other donors' samples. Sequencing was performed on blood. The gene calls are TRBV13 and TRBJ2-1; D remains unclear. DNA of the CDR3: TGTGCCAGCGGCTTAGGCCACGTGGGCTCCTCCTACAATGAGCAGTTCTTC. This gives the protein CASGLGHVGSSYNEQFF.